The 10 T cell receptor beta chains below were found in one sample sequenced in a study of technical replicates of blood from several donors. Measured with immunoSEQ multiplex PCR; TCRdb has only the in-frame clones, and not every one. Of about 80,000 clones listed, about 95% are singletons. Sequencing was performed on T cells isolated from PBMCs. Source of these receptors: a human donor in good health.

The V call is TRBV7-9, the J call TRBJ2-3; tentatively, D is TRBD2 (6 bases). Trimming shortened V by 2 bases and J by 6 bases, and 9 bases separated the two germline ends. Germline assignment: CDR1 SEHNR and CDR2 FQNEAQ (reference sequence). This CDR3 comprises 13 residues. CDR3 DNA sequence: TGTGCCAGCAGCTTAATGGCGGGGGATACGCAGTATTTT. As protein: CASSLMAGDTQYF.

The chain couples TRBV25-1 to TRBJ1-2; 10 bases align to TRBD1. The trim removed 4 bases at V and 5 bases at J, leaving 10 bases unmatched. Per germline, CDR1 MGHDK and CDR2 SYGVNS. The CDR3 runs to 16 residues. CDR3: CASSGSMRQGAYGYTF. The CDR3 DNA sequence: TGTGCCAGCAGTGGTTCGATGAGACAGGGGGCATATGGCTACACCTTC.

This chain joins TRBV2 and TRBJ2-3; D perhaps matches TRBD2 (6 bases). V gave up 0 bases and J gave up 2 bases, with 18 bases separating them. CDR1 and CDR2 from the germline V gene are SNHLY and FYNNEI. The CDR3 totals 18 residues. The CDR3 region is CASSEAGGGGEDTDTQYF. The CDR3, as DNA: TGTGCCAGCAGTGAAGCAGGTGGTGGCGGGGAGGACACAGATACGCAGTATTTT.

The chain uses TRBV27 and TRBJ1-1, with a weak D call TRBD1 (5 bases). The CDR3 spans 15 residues. Germline CDR1 and CDR2: MNHEY and SMNVEV (reference sequence). V was shortened by 0 bases and J by 1 base, with 9 bases between the two germline ends. This chain's CDR3 is CASSLSWTPNTEAFF. The CDR3, as DNA: TGTGCCAGCAGTTTATCGTGGACACCGAACACTGAAGCTTTCTTT.

This clone was recorded once. The chain links TRBV2 to TRBJ2-1; TRBD2 aligns across 14 bases. Germline V lookup: CDR1 SNHLY, CDR2 FYNNEI. This CDR3 region has 14 residues. V lost 11 bases to trimming and J lost 6 bases; unmatched junction nucleotides: 6. The CDR3 nucleotides read TGTGCCGGGAGGACTAGCGGGAGGTTCAATGAGCAGTTCTTC. It yields the protein CAGRTSGRFNEQFF. Together with reference TRBV2 and TRBJ2-1, the CDR3 gives the full variable domain: EPEVTQTPSHQVTQMGQEVILRCVPISNHLYFYWYRQILGQKVEFLVSFYNNEISEKSEIFDDQFSVERPDGSNFTLKIRSTKLEDSAMYFCAGRTSGRFNEQFFGPGTRLTVL.

CDR3 in amino acids: CASSQRTGSTEAFF. The DNA of the CDR3 is TGCGCCAGCAGCCAGAGGACAGGGAGCACTGAAGCTTTCTTT. The rearrangement links TRBV4-3 to TRBJ1-1, with 8 bases identical to TRBD1. Germline V gene lookup returns CDR1 LGHNA and CDR2 YSLEER. The J segment lost 4 bases and the V segment lost 3 bases, leaving 4 bases of the junction unmatched. The CDR3 is 14 residues long.

The rearrangement joins TRBV10-1 to TRBJ1-2; D gene ambiguous. The CDR3 has 13 residues. The germline gives CDR1 WNHNN, CDR2 SYGVQD (reference sequence). The ends were cut back, 10 bases at V and 2 bases at J, with 14 bases in the middle. In nucleotides, the CDR3 is TGCGCCACCTCGCGGGAAGGGAACTATGGCTACACCTTC. This codes for CATSREGNYGYTF.

The rearrangement joins TRBV27 to TRBJ2-7, with 11 nucleotides matching TRBD2. Germline CDR1 and CDR2: MNHEY and SMNVEV (reference sequence). The CDR3 length is 16 residues. J lost 4 bases, V lost 3 bases, and 8 bases had no gene match. CDR3: CASSFTSGSFLYEQYF. CDR3 DNA: TGTGCCAGCAGTTTTACTAGCGGGAGTTTCCTTTACGAGCAGTACTTC.

For the CDR3, the DNA is TGCGCCAGCCTCCCGGGACTAGCGGGAGGTAGATCTTTCGGGCAGTACTTC. Residues: CASLPGLAGGRSFGQYF. This rearrangement joins TRBV5-1 to TRBJ2-7; 15 bases are a match to TRBD2. CDR1 and CDR2 from the germline V gene are SGHRS and YFSETQ. The CDR3 has 17 residues. The V segment lost 7 bases and the J segment 9 bases; nucleotides outside the gene matches: 17. Full variable domain (missing parts from reference TRBV5-1 and TRBJ2-7): KAGVTQTPRYLIKTRGQQVTLSCSPISGHRSVSWYQQTPGQGLQFLFEYFSETQRNKGNFPGRFSGRQFSNSRSEMNVSTLELGDSALYLCASLPGLAGGRSFGQYFGPGTRLTVT.

The chain uses TRBV7-2 and TRBJ2-1; 9 nucleotides agree with TRBD2. In germline, CDR1 is SGHTA, CDR2 FQGNSA. Germline trimming cut 5 bases from V and 4 bases from J; bases unmatched to any gene: 9. The CDR3 loop spans 16 amino acids. The CDR3 nucleotides read TGTGCCAGCAGCGCCTACCTTAGCGGGGGATACAATGAGCAGTTCTTC. The encoded protein is CASSAYLSGGYNEQFF.